This T cell receptor (beta chain) was obtained from a study of T-cell memory formation after mild COVID-19. Turning to the study itself: Largely, the TCR clusters proved donor specific. Study-wide points: A second wave of clones peaked on day 37, and their SARS-CoV-2 specificity went unconfirmed. CD4+ clones that contracted lay mainly in CM and EM; CD8+ ones lay in EMRA.

Trimming removed 0 bases at V and 3 bases at J, with 5 bases between. The CDR3 has 13 residues. CDR1 is DFQATT, CDR2 SNEGSKA, per germline (reference sequence). TCRdb reprocessed the 5' RACE reads via MiXCR and lists one record per CDR3 protein. The profile shows about 68,000 distinct CDR3 sequences, 16% of them singletons. About this clonotype itself: Antigen: not known.

This receptor was identified in an adult woman who had mild COVID-19 (a few samples of this study predate the infection). Cell type and time point are not known. The gene calls are TRBV20-1 and TRBJ2-2; no clear D. Sequencing input: PBMCs or a T cell subset sorted from them (not recorded which). The CDR3 region has the DNA TGCAGTGCTAGAGACCTCGACACCGGGGAGCTGTTTTTT. Translated, it gives CSARDLDTGELFF.